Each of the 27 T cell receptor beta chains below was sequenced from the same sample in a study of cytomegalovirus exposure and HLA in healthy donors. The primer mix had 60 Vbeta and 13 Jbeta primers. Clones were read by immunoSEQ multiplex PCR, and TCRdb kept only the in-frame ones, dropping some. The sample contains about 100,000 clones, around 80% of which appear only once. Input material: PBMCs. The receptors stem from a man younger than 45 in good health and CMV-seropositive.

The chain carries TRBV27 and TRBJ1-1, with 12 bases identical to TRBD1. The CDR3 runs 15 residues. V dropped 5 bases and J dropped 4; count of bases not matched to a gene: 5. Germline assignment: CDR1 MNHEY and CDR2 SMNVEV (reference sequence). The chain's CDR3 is CASSPGQGAGTEAFF. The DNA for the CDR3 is TGTGCCAGCAGTCCGGGACAGGGGGCGGGCACTGAAGCTTTCTTT.

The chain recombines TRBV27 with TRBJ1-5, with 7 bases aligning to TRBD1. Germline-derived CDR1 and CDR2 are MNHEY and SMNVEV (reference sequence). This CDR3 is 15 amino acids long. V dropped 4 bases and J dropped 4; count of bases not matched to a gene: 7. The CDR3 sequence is CASSSDRDGNQPQHF. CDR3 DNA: TGTGCCAGCAGTTCAGACAGGGATGGGAATCAGCCCCAGCATTTT.

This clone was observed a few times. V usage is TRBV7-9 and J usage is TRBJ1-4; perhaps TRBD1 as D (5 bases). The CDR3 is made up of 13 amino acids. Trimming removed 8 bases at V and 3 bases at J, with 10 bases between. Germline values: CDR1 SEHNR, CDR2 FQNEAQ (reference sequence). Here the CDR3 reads CASGAESNEKLFF. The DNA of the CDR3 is TGTGCCAGCGGGGCCGAATCTAATGAAAAACTGTTTTTT. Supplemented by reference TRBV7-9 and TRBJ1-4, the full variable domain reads DTGVSQNPRHKITKRGQNVTFRCDPISEHNRLYWYRQTLGQGPEFLTYFQNEAQLEKSRLLSDRFSAERPKGSFSTLEIQRTEQGDSAMYLCASGAESNEKLFFGSGTQLSVL.

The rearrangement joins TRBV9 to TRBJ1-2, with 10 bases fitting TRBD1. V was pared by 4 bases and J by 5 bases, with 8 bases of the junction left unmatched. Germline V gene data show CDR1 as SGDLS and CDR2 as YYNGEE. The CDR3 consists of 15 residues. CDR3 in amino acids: CASSTQTGGRYGYTF. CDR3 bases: TGTGCCAGCAGCACCCAGACAGGGGGCAGATATGGCTACACCTTC.

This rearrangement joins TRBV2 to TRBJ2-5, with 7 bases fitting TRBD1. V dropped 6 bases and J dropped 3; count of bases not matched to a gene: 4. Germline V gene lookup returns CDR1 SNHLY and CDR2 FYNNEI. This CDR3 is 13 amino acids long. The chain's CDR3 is CASSPTGKETQYF. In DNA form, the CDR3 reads TGTGCCAGCAGCCCGACAGGGAAAGAGACCCAGTACTTC.

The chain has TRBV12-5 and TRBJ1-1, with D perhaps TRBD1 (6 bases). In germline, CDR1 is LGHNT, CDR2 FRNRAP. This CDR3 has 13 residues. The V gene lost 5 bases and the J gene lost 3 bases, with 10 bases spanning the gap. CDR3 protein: CASGPTGHTEAFF. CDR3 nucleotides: TGTGCTAGTGGTCCTACAGGGCACACTGAAGCTTTCTTT.

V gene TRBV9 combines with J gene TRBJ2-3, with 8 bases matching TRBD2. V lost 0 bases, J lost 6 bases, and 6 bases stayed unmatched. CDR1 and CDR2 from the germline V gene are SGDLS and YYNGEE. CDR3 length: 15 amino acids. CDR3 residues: CASSVVPSGLDTQYF. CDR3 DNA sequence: TGTGCCAGCAGCGTAGTTCCTAGCGGGTTGGATACGCAGTATTTT.

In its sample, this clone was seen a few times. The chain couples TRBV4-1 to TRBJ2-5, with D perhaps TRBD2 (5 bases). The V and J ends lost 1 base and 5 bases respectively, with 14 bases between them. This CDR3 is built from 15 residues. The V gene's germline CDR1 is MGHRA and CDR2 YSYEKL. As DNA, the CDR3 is TGCGCCAGCAGCCAAGCTCGTGGAGGTCGGGAGACCCAGTACTTC. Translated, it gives CASSQARGGRETQYF.

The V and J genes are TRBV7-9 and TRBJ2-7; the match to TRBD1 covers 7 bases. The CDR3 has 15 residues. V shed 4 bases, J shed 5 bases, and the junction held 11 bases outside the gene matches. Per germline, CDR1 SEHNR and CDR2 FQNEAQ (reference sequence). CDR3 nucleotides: TGTGCCAGCAGCTACCGACAGGGATTACTCGACGAGCAGTACTTC. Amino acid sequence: CASSYRQGLLDEQYF.

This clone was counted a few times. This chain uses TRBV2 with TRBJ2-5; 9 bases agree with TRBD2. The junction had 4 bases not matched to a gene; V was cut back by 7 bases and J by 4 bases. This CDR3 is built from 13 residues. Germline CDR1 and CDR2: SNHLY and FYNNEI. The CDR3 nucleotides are TGTGCCAGCAAGCGGGGGGCATTAGAGACCCAGTACTTC. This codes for CASKRGALETQYF. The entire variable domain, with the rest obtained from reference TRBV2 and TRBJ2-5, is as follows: EPEVTQTPSHQVTQMGQEVILRCVPISNHLYFYWYRQILGQKVEFLVSFYNNEISEKSEIFDDQFSVERPDGSNFTLKIRSTKLEDSAMYFCASKRGALETQYFGPGTRLLVL.

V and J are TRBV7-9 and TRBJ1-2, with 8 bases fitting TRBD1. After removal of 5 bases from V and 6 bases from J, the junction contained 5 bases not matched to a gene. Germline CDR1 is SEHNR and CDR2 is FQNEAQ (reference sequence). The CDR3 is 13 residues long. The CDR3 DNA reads TGTGCCAGCAGCGGCCCGACAGGGGATGGCTACACCTTC. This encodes CASSGPTGDGYTF.

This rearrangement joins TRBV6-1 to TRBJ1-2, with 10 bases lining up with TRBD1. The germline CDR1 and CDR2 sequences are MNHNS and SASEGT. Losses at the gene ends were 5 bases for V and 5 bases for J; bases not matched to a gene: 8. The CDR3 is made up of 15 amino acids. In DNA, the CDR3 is TGTGCCAGCAGTTTAACCCCGGGACAGGGGTATGGCTACACCTTC. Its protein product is CASSLTPGQGYGYTF.

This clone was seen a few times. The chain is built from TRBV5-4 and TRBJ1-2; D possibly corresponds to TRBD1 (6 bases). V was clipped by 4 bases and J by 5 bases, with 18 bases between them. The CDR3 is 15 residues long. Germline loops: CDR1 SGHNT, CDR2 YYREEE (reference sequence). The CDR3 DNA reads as TGTGCCAGCAGCACCGCGAGCGGGGGCGGATATGGCTACACCTTC. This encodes CASSTASGGGYGYTF.

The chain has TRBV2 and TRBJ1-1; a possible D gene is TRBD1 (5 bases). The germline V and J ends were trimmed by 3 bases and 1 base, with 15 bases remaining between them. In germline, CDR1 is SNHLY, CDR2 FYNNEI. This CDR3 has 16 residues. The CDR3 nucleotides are TGTGCCAGCAGTGATCCCCAGGCAGGGCCGAACACTGAAGCTTTCTTT. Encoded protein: CASSDPQAGPNTEAFF.

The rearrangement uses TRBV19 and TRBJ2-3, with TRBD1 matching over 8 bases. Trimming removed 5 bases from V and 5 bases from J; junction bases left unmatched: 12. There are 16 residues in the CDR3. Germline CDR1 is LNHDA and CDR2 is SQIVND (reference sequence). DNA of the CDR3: TGTGCCAGTAGTCCGCGACAGGGGCCGATGGTAGATACGCAGTATTTT. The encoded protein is CASSPRQGPMVDTQYF.

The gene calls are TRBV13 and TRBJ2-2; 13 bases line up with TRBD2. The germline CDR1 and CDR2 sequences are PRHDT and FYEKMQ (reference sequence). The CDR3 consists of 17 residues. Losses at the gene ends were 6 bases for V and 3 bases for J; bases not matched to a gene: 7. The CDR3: CASSSGLAGKDTGELFF. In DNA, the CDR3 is TGTGCCAGCAGTTCGGGACTAGCGGGGAAAGACACCGGGGAGCTGTTTTTT.

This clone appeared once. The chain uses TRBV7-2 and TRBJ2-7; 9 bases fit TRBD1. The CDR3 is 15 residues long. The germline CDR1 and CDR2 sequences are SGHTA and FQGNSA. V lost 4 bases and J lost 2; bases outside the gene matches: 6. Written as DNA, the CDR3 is TGTGCCAGCAGCTACTCGGGACAGGGCACCTACGAGCAGTACTTC. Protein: CASSYSGQGTYEQYF.

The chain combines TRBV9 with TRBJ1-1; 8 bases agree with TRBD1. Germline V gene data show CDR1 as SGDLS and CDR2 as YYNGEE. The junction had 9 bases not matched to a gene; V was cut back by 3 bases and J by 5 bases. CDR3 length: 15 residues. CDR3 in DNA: TGTGCCAGCAGCGCCACAGGGGGTTCGGATACTGAAGCTTTCTTT. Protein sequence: CASSATGGSDTEAFF. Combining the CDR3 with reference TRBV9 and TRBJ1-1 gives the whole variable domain DSGVTQTPKHLITATGQRVTLRCSPRSGDLSVYWYQQSLDQGLQFLIQYYNGEERAKGNILERFSAQQFPDLHSELNLSSLELGDSALYFCASSATGGSDTEAFFGQGTRLTVV.

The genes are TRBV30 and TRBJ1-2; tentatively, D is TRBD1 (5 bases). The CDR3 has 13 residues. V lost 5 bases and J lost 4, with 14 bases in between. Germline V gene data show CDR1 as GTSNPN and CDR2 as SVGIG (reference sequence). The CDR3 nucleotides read TGTGCCTGGGAGGGAGGGGTGGCCTATGGCTACACCTTC. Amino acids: CAWEGGVAYGYTF.

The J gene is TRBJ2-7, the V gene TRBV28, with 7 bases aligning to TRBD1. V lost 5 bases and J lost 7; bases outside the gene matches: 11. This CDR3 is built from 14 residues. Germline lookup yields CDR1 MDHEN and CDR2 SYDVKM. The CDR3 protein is CASSPTDRVDEQYF. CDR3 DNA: TGTGCCAGCAGTCCGACAGACAGGGTGGATGAGCAGTACTTC.

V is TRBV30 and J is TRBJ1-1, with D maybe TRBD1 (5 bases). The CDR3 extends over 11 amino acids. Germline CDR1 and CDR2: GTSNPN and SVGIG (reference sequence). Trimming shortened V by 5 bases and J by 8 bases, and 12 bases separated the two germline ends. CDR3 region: CAWGGGLEAFF. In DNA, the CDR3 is TGTGCCTGGGGCGGGGGTTTGGAAGCTTTCTTT.

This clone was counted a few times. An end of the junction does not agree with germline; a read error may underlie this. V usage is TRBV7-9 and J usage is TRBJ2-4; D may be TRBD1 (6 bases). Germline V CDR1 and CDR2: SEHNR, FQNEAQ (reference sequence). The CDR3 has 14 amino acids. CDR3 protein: CASSSLQGENSQYF. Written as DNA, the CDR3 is TGTGCCAGCAGCTCCCTACAGGGAGAAAACAGTCAGTACTTC.

DNA of the CDR3: TGTGCCAGCAGCCGAATGGGGGGGGATTACGAAAAACTGTTTTTT. It specifies CASSRMGGDYEKLFF. The chain carries TRBV7-2 and TRBJ1-4; D possibly corresponds to TRBD1 (5 bases). CDR1 and CDR2 from the germline V gene are SGHTA and FQGNSA. The CDR3 covers 15 residues. The ends were cut back, 5 bases at V and 8 bases at J, with 18 bases in the middle.

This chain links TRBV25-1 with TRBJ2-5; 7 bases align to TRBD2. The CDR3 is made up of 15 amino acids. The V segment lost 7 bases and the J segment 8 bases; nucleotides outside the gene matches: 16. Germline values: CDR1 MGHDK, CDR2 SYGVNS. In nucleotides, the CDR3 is TGTGCCAGCAACGATCCCCTAGCGGTCTCGGGCACCCAGTACTTC. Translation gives CASNDPLAVSGTQYF.

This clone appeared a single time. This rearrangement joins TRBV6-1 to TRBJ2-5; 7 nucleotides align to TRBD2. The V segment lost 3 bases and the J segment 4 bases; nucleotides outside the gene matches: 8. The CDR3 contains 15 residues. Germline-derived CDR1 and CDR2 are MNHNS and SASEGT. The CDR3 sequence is CASSDQGGGPETQYF. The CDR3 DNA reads TGTGCCAGCAGTGATCAAGGCGGGGGACCAGAGACCCAGTACTTC.

The DNA of the CDR3 is TGTGCCAGCAGTTCCGGGACATTATCCAACACCGGGGAGCTGTTTTTT. Protein: CASSSGTLSNTGELFF. The chain carries TRBV5-4 and TRBJ2-2; D possibly corresponds to TRBD1 (6 bases). Germline CDR1 reads SGHNT; CDR2 reads YYREEE (reference sequence). Trimming took off 5 bases at V and 2 bases at J, with 16 bases between the two ends. The CDR3 length is 16 residues.

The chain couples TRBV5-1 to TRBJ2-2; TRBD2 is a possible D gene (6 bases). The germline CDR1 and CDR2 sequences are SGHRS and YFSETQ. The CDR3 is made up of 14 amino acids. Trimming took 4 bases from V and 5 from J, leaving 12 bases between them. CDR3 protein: CASSLPGGTGELFF. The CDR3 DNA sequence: TGCGCCAGCAGCCTACCCGGGGGAACCGGGGAGCTGTTTTTT.